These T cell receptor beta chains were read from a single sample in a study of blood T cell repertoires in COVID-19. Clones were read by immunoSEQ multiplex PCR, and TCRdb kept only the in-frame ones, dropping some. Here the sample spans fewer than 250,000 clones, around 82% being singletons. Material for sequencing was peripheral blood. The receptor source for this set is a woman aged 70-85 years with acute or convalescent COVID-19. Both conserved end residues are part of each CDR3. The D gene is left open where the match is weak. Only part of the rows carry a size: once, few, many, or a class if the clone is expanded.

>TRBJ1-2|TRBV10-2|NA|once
CASIAGRMYGYTF
TGCGCCAGCATCGCGGGGCGGATGTATGGCTACACCTTC
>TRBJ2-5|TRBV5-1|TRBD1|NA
CASSLGPGQGARETQYF
TGCGCCAGCAGCTTGGGACCGGGACAGGGGGCGAGAGAGACCCAGTACTTC
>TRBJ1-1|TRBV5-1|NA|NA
CASSSQGQEAFF
TGCGCCAGCAGCTCCCAGGGACAAGAAGCTTTCTTT
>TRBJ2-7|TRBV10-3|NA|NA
CAISDPGKGIYEQYF
TGTGCCATCAGTGACCCTGGCAAGGGGATCTACGAGCAGTACTTC
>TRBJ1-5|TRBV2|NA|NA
CASSEVSSGNQPQHF
TGTGCCAGCAGTGAAGTGTCATCGGGGAATCAGCCCCAGCATTTT
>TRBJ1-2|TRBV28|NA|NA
CASSSQGDYGYTF
TGTGCCAGCAGCTCACAGGGCGACTATGGCTACACCTTC
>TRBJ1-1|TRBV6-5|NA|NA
CASSYGAGNTEAFF
TGTGCCAGCAGTTATGGTGCAGGAAACACTGAAGCTTTCTTT
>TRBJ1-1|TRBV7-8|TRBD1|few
CASSLLGGGTEAFF
TGTGCCAGCAGCTTACTAGGGGGCGGCACTGAAGCTTTCTTT
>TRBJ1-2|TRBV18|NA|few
CASSPWEGIANYGYTF
TGTGCCAGCTCACCATGGGAGGGAATAGCTAACTATGGCTACACCTTC
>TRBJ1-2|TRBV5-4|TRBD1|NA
CASSFLGTGDGYTF
TGTGCCAGCAGCTTTTTGGGGACAGGGGATGGCTACACCTTC
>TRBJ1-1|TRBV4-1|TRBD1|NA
CASSQRTGDGAEAFF
TGCGCCAGCAGCCAGAGGACAGGGGATGGGGCTGAAGCTTTCTTT
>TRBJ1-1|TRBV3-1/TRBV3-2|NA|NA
CASSYTGYTEAFF
TGTGCCAGCAGCTATACAGGGTACACTGAAGCTTTCTTT
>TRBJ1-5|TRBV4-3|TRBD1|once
CASSQSIGGYQPQHF
TGCGCCAGCAGCCAGTCTATAGGGGGCTATCAGCCCCAGCATTTT
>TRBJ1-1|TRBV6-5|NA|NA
CASTKQSLAEAFF
TGTGCCAGCACCAAACAAAGTCTTGCTGAAGCTTTCTTT
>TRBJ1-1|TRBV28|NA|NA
CASSLGRGDLGAFF
TGTGCCAGCAGTTTAGGCAGGGGAGACTTAGGAGCTTTCTTT
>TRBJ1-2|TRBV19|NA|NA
CASSIATTESYGYTF
TGTGCCAGTAGTATAGCGACGACAGAGAGCTATGGCTACACCTTC
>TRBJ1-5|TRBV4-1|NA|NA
CASSQDATGIFQPQHF
TGCGCCAGCAGCCAAGATGCCACAGGGATTTTTCAGCCCCAGCATTTT
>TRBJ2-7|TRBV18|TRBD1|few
CASSPGGTGFYEQYF
TGTGCCAGCTCACCAGGAGGGACAGGGTTTTACGAGCAGTACTTC
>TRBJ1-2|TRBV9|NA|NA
CASSVDTGVLGGYTF
TGTGCCAGCAGCGTAGACACAGGAGTCTTGGGGGGCTACACCTTC
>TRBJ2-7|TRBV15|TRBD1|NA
CATSRDRAGYEQYF
TGTGCCACCAGCAGGGACAGGGCGGGATACGAGCAGTACTTC
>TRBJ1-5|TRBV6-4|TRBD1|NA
CASSPPGQGSTRPQHF
TGTGCCAGCAGTCCCCCGGGACAGGGGTCTACCCGGCCCCAGCATTTT
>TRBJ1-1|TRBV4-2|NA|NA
CASSPEDSGNTEAFF
TGTGCCAGCAGCCCTGAAGACTCCGGGAACACTGAAGCTTTCTTT
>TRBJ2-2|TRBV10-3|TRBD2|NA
CAITPLGLAGDTGELFF
TGTGCCATCACCCCCCTGGGGCTAGCGGGGGACACCGGGGAGCTGTTTTTT
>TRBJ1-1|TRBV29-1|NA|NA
CSVEETPGRGTEAFF
TGCAGCGTTGAAGAAACCCCGGGGAGAGGAACTGAAGCTTTCTTT
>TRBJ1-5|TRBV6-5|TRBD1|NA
CASSSGGAGNQPQHF
TGTGCCAGCAGTTCAGGGGGCGCGGGCAATCAGCCCCAGCATTTT
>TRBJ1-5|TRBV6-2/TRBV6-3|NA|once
CASSYSSRGRTGYNQPQHF
TGTGCCAGCAGTTACTCATCGCGGGGAAGAACAGGATACAATCAGCCCCAGCATTTT
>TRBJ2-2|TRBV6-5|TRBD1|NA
CASRGQVANTGELFF
TGTGCCAGCAGGGGACAGGTCGCAAACACCGGGGAGCTGTTTTTT
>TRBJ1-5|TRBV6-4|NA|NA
CASSAGGGQPQHF
TGTGCCAGCAGTGCGGGGGGGGGTCAGCCCCAGCATTTT
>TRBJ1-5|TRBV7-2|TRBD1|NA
CASSLAPGQRQPQHF
TGTGCCAGCAGCTTAGCCCCGGGACAGCGTCAGCCCCAGCATTTT
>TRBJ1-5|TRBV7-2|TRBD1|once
CASSLEGQLVNQPQHF
TGTGCCAGCAGCTTAGAGGGACAGCTTGTAAATCAGCCCCAGCATTTT
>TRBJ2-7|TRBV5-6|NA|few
CASSLEGTEQYF
TGTGCCAGCAGCTTGGAAGGGACAGAGCAGTACTTC
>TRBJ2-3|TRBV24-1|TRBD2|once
CATSDRGGRADTQYF
TGTGCCACCAGTGATCGCGGGGGGCGCGCAGATACGCAGTATTTT
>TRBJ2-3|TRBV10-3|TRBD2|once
CAISESQRGAIPDTQYF
TGTGCCATCAGTGAGTCCCAGCGGGGGGCAATCCCAGATACGCAGTATTTT
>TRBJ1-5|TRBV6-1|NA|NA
CASSESGGAGQPQHF
TGTGCCAGCAGTGAATCAGGAGGGGCTGGTCAGCCCCAGCATTTT
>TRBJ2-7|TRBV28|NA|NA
CASSFPGYEQYF
TGTGCCAGCAGTTTCCCCGGGTACGAGCAGTACTTC
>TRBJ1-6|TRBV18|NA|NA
CASSPTELGNGTPLHF
TGTGCCAGCTCACCAACGGAGTTGGGGAACGGGACACCCCTCCACTTT
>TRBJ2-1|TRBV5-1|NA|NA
CASSVTGSSSYNEQFF
TGCGCCAGCAGCGTGACCGGGAGTAGCTCCTACAATGAGCAGTTCTTC